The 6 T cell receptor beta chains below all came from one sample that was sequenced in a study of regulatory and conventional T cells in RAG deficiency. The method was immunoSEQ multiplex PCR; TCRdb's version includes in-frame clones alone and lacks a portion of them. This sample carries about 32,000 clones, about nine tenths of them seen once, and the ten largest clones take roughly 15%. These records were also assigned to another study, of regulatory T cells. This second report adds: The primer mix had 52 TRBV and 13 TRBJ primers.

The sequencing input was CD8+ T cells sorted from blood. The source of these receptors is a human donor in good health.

In nucleotides, the CDR3 is TGTGCCAGCAGCACCCGACAGGGGGCTCGGGAGACCCAGTACTTC. It is translated as CASSTRQGARETQYF. This chain connects TRBV7-9 to TRBJ2-5, with 10 bases lining up with TRBD1. The CDR3 loop spans 15 amino acids. The V segment lost 5 bases and the J segment 5 bases; nucleotides outside the gene matches: 8. The germline V gene encodes CDR1 SEHNR and CDR2 FQNEAQ (reference sequence).

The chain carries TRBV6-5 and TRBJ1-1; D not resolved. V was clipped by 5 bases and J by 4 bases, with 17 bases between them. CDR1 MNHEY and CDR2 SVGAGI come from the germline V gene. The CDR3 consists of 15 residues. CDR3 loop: CASSRVWGSSTEAFF. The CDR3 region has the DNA TGTGCCAGCAGTCGGGTCTGGGGTAGCTCCACTGAAGCTTTCTTT.

The CDR3 reads CASSTGRVSDYGYTF. The CDR3 bases are TGTGCCAGCAGCACCGGCCGGGTCTCGGACTATGGCTACACCTTC. The chain is built from TRBV6-5 and TRBJ1-2, with D uncertain. CDR1 is MNHEY and CDR2 is SVGAGI in the germline V gene. The V end was cut by 6 bases, the J end by 3 bases, with 17 bases between. This CDR3 is built from 15 residues.

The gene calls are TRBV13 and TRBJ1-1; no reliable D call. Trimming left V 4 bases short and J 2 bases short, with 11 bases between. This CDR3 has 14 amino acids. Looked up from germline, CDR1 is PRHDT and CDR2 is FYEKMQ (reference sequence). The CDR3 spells CASSSTTANTEAFF. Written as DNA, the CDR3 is TGTGCCAGCAGCTCTACGACGGCTAACACTGAAGCTTTCTTT.

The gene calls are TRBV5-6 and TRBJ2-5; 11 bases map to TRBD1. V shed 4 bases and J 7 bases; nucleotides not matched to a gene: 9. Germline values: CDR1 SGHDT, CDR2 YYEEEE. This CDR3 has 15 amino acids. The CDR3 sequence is CASSTDRGRKGTQYF. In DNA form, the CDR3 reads TGTGCCAGCAGCACGGACAGGGGGCGTAAGGGGACCCAGTACTTC.

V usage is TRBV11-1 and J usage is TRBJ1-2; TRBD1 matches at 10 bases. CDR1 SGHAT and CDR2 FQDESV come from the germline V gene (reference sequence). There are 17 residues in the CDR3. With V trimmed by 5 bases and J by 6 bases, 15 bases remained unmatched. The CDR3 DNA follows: TGTGCCAGCAGCCTCGATGGCCGGGACAGGGGAGTTGATGGCTACACCTTC. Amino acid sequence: CASSLDGRDRGVDGYTF.